This note documents a single T cell receptor beta chain sequence. Categorization into cohorts depended on clinical history that participants reported. These data are taken from a study of blood T cell repertoires in COVID-19. Study details: The cDNA or gDNA used as material had been derived from T cells, B-cell-depleted T cells, or PBMCs.

V was pared by 2 bases and J by 0 bases, with 11 bases between. This CDR3 is 15 amino acids long. CDR1 is MDHEN and CDR2 is SYDVKM in the germline V gene. Generated by immunoSEQ multiplex PCR, the TCRdb table keeps only in-frame clones and is missing some. Of approximately 100,000 clones in the sample, 80% to 90% were seen once. The chain has TRBV28 and TRBJ2-7; tentative D call: TRBD1 (6 bases). The receptor's source is a woman aged 50 to 65 who had recovered from COVID-19. Specimen: PBMCs or T cells enriched from blood (not recorded which). As DNA, the CDR3 is TGTGCCAGCAGTTTACAGGGGAAGGGCTCCTACGAGCAGTACTTC. This translates into CASSLQGKGSYEQYF.